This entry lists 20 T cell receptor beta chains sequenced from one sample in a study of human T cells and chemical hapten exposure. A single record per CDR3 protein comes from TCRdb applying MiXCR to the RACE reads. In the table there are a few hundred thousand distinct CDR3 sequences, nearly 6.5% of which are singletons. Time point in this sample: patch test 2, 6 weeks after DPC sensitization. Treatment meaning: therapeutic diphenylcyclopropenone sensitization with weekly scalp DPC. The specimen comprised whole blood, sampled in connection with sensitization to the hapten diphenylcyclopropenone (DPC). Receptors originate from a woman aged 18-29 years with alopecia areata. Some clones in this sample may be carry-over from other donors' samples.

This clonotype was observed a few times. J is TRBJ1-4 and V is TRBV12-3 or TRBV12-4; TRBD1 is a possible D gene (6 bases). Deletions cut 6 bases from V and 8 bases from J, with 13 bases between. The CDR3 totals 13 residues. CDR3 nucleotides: TGTGCCAGCAGCCGACAGGTCGGGGAAAAACTGTTTTTT. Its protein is CASSRQVGEKLFF.

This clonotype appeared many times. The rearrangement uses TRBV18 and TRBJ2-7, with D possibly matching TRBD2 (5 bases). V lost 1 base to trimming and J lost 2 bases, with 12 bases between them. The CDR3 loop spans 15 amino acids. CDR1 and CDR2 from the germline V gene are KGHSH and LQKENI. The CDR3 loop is CASSPREGKAYEQYF. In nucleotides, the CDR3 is TGTGCCAGCTCACCACGTGAGGGAAAGGCCTACGAGCAGTACTTC.

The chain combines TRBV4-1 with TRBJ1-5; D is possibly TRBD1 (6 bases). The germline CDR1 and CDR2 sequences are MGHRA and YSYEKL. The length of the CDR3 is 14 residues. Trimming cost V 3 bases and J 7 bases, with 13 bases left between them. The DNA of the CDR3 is TGCGCCAGCAGCCACTGGGGGCTAGGGCAGCCCCAGCATTTT. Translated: CASSHWGLGQPQHF.

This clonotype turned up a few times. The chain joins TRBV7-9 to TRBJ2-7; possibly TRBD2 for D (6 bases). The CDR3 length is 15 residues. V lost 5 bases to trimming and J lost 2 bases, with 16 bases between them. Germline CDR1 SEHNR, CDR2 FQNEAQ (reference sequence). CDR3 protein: CASSPAGSPTYEQYF. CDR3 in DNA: TGTGCCAGCAGCCCGGCGGGATCACCAACCTACGAGCAGTACTTC.

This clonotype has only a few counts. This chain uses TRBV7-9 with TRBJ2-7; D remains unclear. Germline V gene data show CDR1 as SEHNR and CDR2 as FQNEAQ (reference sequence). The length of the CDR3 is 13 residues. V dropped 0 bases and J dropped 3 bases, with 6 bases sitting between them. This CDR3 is CASSLAPLYEQYF. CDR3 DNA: TGTGCCAGCAGCTTAGCACCCCTCTACGAGCAGTACTTC.

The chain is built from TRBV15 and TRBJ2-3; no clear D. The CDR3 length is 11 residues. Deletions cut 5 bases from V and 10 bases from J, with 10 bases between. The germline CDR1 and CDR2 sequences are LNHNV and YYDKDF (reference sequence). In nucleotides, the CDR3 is TGTGCCACCAGCGCCAGGCTTGCGCAGTATTTT. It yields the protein CATSARLAQYF. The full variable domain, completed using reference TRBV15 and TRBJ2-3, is DAMVIQNPRYQVTQFGKPVTLSCSQTLNHNVMYWYQQKSSQAPKLLFHYYDKDFNNEADTPDNFQSRRPNTSFCFLDIRSPGLGDTAMYLCATSARLAQYFGPGTRLTVL.

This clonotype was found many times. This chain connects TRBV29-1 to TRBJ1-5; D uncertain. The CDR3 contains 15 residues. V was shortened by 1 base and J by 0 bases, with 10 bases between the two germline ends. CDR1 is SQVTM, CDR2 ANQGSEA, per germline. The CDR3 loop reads CSVEVGRDSNQPQHF. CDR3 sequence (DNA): TGCAGCGTTGAAGTTGGGAGAGATAGCAATCAGCCCCAGCATTTT. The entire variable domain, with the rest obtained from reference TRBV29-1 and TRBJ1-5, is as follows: SAVISQKPSRDICQRGTSLTIQCQVDSQVTMMFWYRQQPGQSLTLIATANQGSEATYESGFVIDKFPISRPNLTFSTLTVSNMSPEDSSIYLCSVEVGRDSNQPQHFGDGTRLSIL.

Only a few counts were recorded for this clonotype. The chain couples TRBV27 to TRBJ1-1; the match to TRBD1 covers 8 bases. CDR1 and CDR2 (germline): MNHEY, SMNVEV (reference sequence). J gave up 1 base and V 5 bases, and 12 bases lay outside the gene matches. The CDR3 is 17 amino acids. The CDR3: CASSIGTGMTSNTEAFF. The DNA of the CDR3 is TGTGCCAGCAGTATTGGGACAGGCATGACCTCGAACACTGAAGCTTTCTTT.

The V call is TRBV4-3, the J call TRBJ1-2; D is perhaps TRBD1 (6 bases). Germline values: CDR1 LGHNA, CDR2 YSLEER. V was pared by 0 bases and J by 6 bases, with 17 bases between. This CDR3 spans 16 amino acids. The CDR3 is CASSQEMVQGSDGYTF. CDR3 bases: TGCGCCAGCAGCCAAGAGATGGTACAGGGCTCAGATGGCTACACCTTC.

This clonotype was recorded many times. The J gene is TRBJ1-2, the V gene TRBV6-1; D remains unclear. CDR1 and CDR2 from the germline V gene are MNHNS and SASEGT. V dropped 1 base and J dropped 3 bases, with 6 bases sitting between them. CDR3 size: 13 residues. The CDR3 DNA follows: TGTGCCAGCAGTGAAGTGGGAGACTATGGCTACACCTTC. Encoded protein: CASSEVGDYGYTF.

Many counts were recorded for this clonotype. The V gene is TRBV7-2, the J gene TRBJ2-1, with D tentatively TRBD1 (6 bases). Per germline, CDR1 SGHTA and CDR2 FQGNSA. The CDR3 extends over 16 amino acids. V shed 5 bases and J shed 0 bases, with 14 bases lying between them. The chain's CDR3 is CASSPPQGSSYNEQFF. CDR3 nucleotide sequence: TGTGCCAGCAGCCCACCGCAGGGGAGCTCCTACAATGAGCAGTTCTTC.

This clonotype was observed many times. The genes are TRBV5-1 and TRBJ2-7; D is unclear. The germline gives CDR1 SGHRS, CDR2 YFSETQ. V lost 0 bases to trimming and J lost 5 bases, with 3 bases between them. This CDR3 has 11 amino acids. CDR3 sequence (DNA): TGCGCCAGCAGCTTGGGGAACGAGCAGTACTTC. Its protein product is CASSLGNEQYF.

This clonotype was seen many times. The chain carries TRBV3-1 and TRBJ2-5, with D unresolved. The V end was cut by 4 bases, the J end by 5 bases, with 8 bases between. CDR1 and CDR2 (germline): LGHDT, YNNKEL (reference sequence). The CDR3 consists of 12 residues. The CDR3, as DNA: TGTGCCAGCAGCCCAGCATGGGAGACCCAGTACTTC. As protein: CASSPAWETQYF.

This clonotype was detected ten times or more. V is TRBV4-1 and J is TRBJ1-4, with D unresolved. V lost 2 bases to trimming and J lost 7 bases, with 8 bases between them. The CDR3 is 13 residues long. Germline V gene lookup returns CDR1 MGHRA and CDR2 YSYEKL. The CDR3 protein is CASSQPQSEKLFF. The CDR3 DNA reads TGCGCCAGCAGCCAACCCCAGAGTGAAAAACTGTTTTTT.

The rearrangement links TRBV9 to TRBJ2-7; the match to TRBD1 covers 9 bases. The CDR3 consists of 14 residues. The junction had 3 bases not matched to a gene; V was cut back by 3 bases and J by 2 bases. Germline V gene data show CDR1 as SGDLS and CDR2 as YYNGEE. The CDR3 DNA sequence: TGTGCCAGCAGCGCGGGGACAGGGCCCTACGAGCAGTACTTC. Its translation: CASSAGTGPYEQYF.

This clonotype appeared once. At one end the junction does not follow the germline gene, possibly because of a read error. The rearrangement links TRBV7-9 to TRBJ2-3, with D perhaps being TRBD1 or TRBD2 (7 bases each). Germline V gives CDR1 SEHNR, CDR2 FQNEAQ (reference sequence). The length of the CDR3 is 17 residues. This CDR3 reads CASSSGQNSGTTDAQYF. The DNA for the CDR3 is TGTGCCAGCAGCTCGGGACAGAATAGTGGGACTACAGATGCGCAGTATTTT. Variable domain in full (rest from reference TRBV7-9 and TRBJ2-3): DTGVSQNPRHKITKRGQNVTFRCDPISEHNRLYWYRQTLGQGPEFLTYFQNEAQLEKSRLLSDRFSAERPKGSFSTLEIQRTEQGDSAMYLCASSSGQNSGTTDAQYFGPGTRLTVL.

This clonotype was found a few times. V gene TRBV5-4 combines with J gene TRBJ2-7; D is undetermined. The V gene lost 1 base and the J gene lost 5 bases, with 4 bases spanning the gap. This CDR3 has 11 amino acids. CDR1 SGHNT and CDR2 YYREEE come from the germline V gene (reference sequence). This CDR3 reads CASSLTDEQYF. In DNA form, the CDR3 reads TGTGCCAGCAGCTTGACGGACGAGCAGTACTTC.

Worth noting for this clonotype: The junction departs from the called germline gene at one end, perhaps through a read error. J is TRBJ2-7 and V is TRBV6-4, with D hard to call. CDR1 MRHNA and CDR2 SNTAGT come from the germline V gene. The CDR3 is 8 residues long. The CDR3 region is CASNNQNF. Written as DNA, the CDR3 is TGTGCCAGCAATAACCAGAACTTC.

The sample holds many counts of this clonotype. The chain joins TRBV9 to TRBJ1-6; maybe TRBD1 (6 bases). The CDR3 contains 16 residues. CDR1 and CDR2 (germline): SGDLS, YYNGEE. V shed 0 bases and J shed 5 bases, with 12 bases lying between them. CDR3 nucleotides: TGTGCCAGCAGCGTAGATTCAGGGGCGAATAATTCACCCCTCCACTTT. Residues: CASSVDSGANNSPLHF.

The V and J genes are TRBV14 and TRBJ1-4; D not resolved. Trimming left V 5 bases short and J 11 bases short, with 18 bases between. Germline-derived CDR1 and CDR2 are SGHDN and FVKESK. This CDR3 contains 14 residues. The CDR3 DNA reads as TGTGCCAGCAGCGACATACTCCCCCGAGGGAAACTGTTTTTT. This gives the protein CASSDILPRGKLFF.